These 5 T cell receptor beta chains originate from one sample sequenced in a study of cytomegalovirus exposure and HLA in healthy donors. Both 60 Vbeta primers and 13 Jbeta primers went into the PCR. Produced via immunoSEQ multiplex PCR; TCRdb's table is partial and in-frame only. The table shows approximately 69,000 clones, with roughly 74% occurring only once. The sequencing sample was made of PBMCs. The source of these receptors is a woman aged 25 to 39 in good health and CMV-seropositive.

The chain recombines TRBV6-1 with TRBJ2-2, with D possibly matching TRBD2 (7 bases). V dropped 3 bases and J dropped 13 bases, with 18 bases sitting between them. The CDR3 is made up of 14 amino acids. Germline V gives CDR1 MNHNS, CDR2 SASEGT. CDR3 residues: CASSDRREGGRLFF. CDR3 sequence (DNA): TGTGCCAGCAGTGACCGCAGGGAGGGGGGACGGCTGTTTTTT.

The gene calls are TRBV30 and TRBJ2-7; 14 bases line up with TRBD2. Germline CDR1 GTSNPN, CDR2 SVGIG (reference sequence). V lost 5 bases to trimming and J lost 6 bases; unmatched junction nucleotides: 3. The CDR3 is made up of 13 amino acids. Here the CDR3 DNA reads TGTGCCTGGGGGACTAGCGGGAGCGGCGAGCAGTACTTC. Its translation: CAWGTSGSGEQYF.

This chain connects TRBV5-1 to TRBJ2-7, with 9 bases aligning to TRBD2. There are 15 residues in the CDR3. Losses at the gene ends were 4 bases for V and 0 bases for J; bases not matched to a gene: 5. CDR1 is SGHRS and CDR2 is YFSETQ in the germline V gene. DNA of the CDR3: TGCGCCAGCAGCGGAGGACTAGCGTTCTCCTACGAGCAGTACTTC. Protein sequence: CASSGGLAFSYEQYF.

The V gene is TRBV11-2, the J gene TRBJ1-1; D gene ambiguous. Germline loops: CDR1 SGHAT, CDR2 FQNNGV. Trimming shortened V by 5 bases and J by 7 bases, and 11 bases separated the two germline ends. The length of the CDR3 is 12 residues. CDR3: CASSLLSLEAFF. The CDR3 DNA sequence: TGTGCCAGCAGCCTCTTATCCCTTGAAGCTTTCTTT.

This clone was seen a few times. CDR3 bases: TGTGCCAGCAGCTGGGAGGGGGGAATCAATCAGCCCCAGCATTTT. The encoded protein is CASSWEGGINQPQHF. V usage is TRBV7-9 and J usage is TRBJ1-5, with D possibly TRBD1 on 6 matching bases. V was cut by 4 bases and J by 3 bases, with 13 bases left in between. Germline values: CDR1 SEHNR, CDR2 FQNEAQ (reference sequence). The CDR3 spans 15 residues.